Listed here are 29 T cell receptor beta chains from one sample, sequenced in a study of T-cell memory formation after mild COVID-19. TCRdb redid the calling of the 5' RACE reads with MiXCR, one entry per CDR3 protein. Among roughly 170,000 distinct CDR3 sequences listed, about 18% were seen once. The sample comprised PBMCs or a T cell subset sorted from them (not recorded which). Every receptor here comes from a man aged 18 to 30 who had mild COVID-19 (a few samples of this study predate the infection). Cell type and time point are not known.

The rearrangement joins TRBV5-1 to TRBJ2-5, with D unclear. The CDR3 loop spans 14 amino acids. CDR1 is SGHRS and CDR2 is YFSETQ in the germline V gene. V was trimmed by 1 base and J by 2 bases, leaving 9 bases between them. The DNA of the CDR3 is TGCGCCAGCAGCTTGAACTCAGCGCAAGAGACCCAGTACTTC. Amino acids: CASSLNSAQETQYF.

The chain carries TRBV7-2 and TRBJ1-5; 9 bases agree with TRBD1. V dropped 5 bases and J dropped 3; count of bases not matched to a gene: 5. Germline-derived CDR1 and CDR2 are SGHTA and FQGNSA. The CDR3 has 15 residues. CDR3 nucleotide sequence: TGTGCCAGCAGCCCACAGGGGGCTAACAATCAGCCCCAGCATTTT. It encodes CASSPQGANNQPQHF.

This clonotype has only a few counts. The chain recombines TRBV29-1 with TRBJ2-6, with D unclear. From germline, CDR1 is SQVTM and CDR2 ANQGSEA. V gave up 5 bases and J gave up 0 bases, with 11 bases separating them. This CDR3 is 15 amino acids long. CDR3 sequence reads: CSVSIAPSGANVLTF. In nucleotides, the CDR3 is TGCAGCGTTTCCATCGCCCCCTCTGGGGCCAACGTCCTGACTTTC.

The rearrangement joins TRBV7-2 to TRBJ2-3, with D tentatively TRBD2 (6 bases). The germline CDR1 and CDR2 sequences are SGHTA and FQGNSA. The CDR3 has 16 residues. V gave up 1 base and J gave up 7 bases, with 18 bases separating them. This CDR3 reads CASSLGGAGDTYTQYF. CDR3 DNA sequence: TGTGCCAGCAGCTTAGGCGGGGCCGGCGATACATATACGCAGTATTTT.

In regard to this clonotype: A much more abundant neighbour one base away suggests this may be a read error. The chain combines TRBV12-3 or TRBV12-4 with TRBJ1-2, with no clear D. The V gene lost 3 bases and the J gene lost 4 bases, with 3 bases spanning the gap. The CDR3 is made up of 11 amino acids. CDR3 sequence: CASSLAYGYTF. CDR3 sequence (DNA): TGTGCCAGCAGTTTGGCCTATGGCTACACCTTC.

This clonotype was observed a few times. The CDR3 protein is CASSLGRTGGEGYTF. The DNA of the CDR3 is TGTGCCAGCAGCTTAGGGAGAACAGGGGGAGAAGGCTACACCTTC. The chain has TRBV7-9 and TRBJ1-2; 8 positions agree with TRBD1. Losses at the gene ends were 1 base for V and 8 bases for J; bases not matched to a gene: 9. The CDR3 sequence is 15 residues long. Germline V CDR1 and CDR2: SEHNR, FQNEAQ (reference sequence).

This clonotype was counted a few times. V and J are TRBV3-1 and TRBJ2-3, with D unclear. Germline CDR1 reads LGHDT; CDR2 reads YNNKEL (reference sequence). The CDR3 totals 15 residues. The V gene lost 1 base and the J gene lost 1 base, with 9 bases spanning the gap. CDR3 sequence reads: CASSQGRPGTDTQYF. CDR3 coding DNA: TGTGCCAGCAGCCAAGGCCGCCCCGGCACAGATACGCAGTATTTT.

V gene TRBV29-1 combines with J gene TRBJ2-5; no clear D gene. V was trimmed by 4 bases and J by 7 bases, leaving 16 bases between them. This CDR3 is built from 13 residues. Germline V gives CDR1 SQVTM, CDR2 ANQGSEA. CDR3 DNA: TGCAGCGTTGGGAGCCCCTCGACGGGGACCCAGTACTTC. Protein product: CSVGSPSTGTQYF.

The chain carries TRBV2 and TRBJ1-1, with TRBD1 matching 8 bases. The CDR3 consists of 14 residues. CDR1 SNHLY and CDR2 FYNNEI come from the germline V gene. Trimming removed 5 bases from V and 6 bases from J; junction bases left unmatched: 8. The CDR3 reads CASSRTGITSEAFF. CDR3 in DNA: TGTGCCAGCAGTAGGACAGGGATAACATCTGAAGCTTTCTTT. The complete variable domain, with remaining parts taken from reference TRBV2 and TRBJ1-1, reads EPEVTQTPSHQVTQMGQEVILRCVPISNHLYFYWYRQILGQKVEFLVSFYNNEISEKSEIFDDQFSVERPDGSNFTLKIRSTKLEDSAMYFCASSRTGITSEAFFGQGTRLTVV.

This clonotype showed up just a few times. The genes are TRBV7-2 and TRBJ2-3; the D gene could be TRBD1 or TRBD2 (5 bases each). Trimming removed 7 bases from V and 5 bases from J, with 16 bases in between. Germline values: CDR1 SGHTA, CDR2 FQGNSA. The CDR3 sequence is 14 residues long. CDR3 nucleotide sequence: TGTGCCAGCACTTCCCCCGGGGCACGAGATACGCAGTATTTT. Protein product: CASTSPGARDTQYF.

V and J are TRBV5-1 and TRBJ1-1; D may be TRBD1 (5 bases). V lost 0 bases and J 4 bases, leaving 13 bases between the germline ends. The CDR3 contains 15 residues. The V gene's germline CDR1 is SGHRS and CDR2 YFSETQ. For the CDR3, the DNA is TGCGCCAGCAGCTTGGGACAGAACATGGGCACTGAAGCTTTCTTT. This translates into CASSLGQNMGTEAFF.

The V gene is TRBV27, the J gene TRBJ2-3; D possibly uses TRBD1 or TRBD2 (6 bases each). The CDR3 sequence is 14 residues long. Germline V gene sequence: CDR1 MNHEY, CDR2 SMNVEV (reference sequence). The ends were cut back, 6 bases at V and 9 bases at J, with 19 bases in the middle. The CDR3 nucleotides are TGTGCCAGCAGACTTGGGGGGACACAAGGGACGCAGTATTTT. The encoded protein is CASRLGGTQGTQYF.

In its sample, this clonotype was seen a few times. This chain links TRBV20-1 with TRBJ2-7, with D perhaps TRBD1 or TRBD2 (5 bases each). Germline V gene sequence: CDR1 DFQATT, CDR2 SNEGSKA (reference sequence). The CDR3 length is 13 residues. The germline V and J ends were trimmed by 5 bases and 9 bases, with 20 bases remaining between them. CDR3 nucleotide sequence: TGCAGTGCTCAGAAACCGGGACGGCAAGGGCAGTACTTC. Translation: CSAQKPGRQGQYF.

The rearrangement links TRBV4-3 to TRBJ2-7; D ambiguous. There are 14 residues in the CDR3. Germline assignment: CDR1 LGHNA and CDR2 YSLEER. The V gene lost 1 base and the J gene lost 1 base, with 8 bases spanning the gap. The CDR3 DNA reads TGCGCCAGCAGCCAAGCATCTGATTCCTACGAGCAGTACTTC. Its translation is CASSQASDSYEQYF.

About this clonotype: A much larger clone sits a single nucleotide away, making a read error possible. The chain carries TRBV7-2 and TRBJ2-5; tentatively, D is TRBD2 (6 bases). Germline V CDR1 and CDR2: SGHTA, FQGNSA. The CDR3 runs to 15 residues. CDR3 protein: CASSLGGSGQETQCF. CDR3 in DNA: TGTGCCAGCAGCTTAGGGGGCAGCGGGCAAGAGACCCAGTGCTTC.

The table lists this clonotype with a few counts. This sequence joins TRBV4-3 and TRBJ2-5; D possibly corresponds to TRBD2 (6 bases). Germline loops: CDR1 LGHNA, CDR2 YSLEER. This CDR3 comprises 19 residues. The V end lost 0 bases, the J end lost 2 bases, and 22 bases lay between the germline ends. CDR3 loop: CASSQDTVVLASSQETQYF. DNA of the CDR3: TGCGCCAGCAGCCAAGATACGGTAGTGCTAGCGTCTTCTCAAGAGACCCAGTACTTC.

This clonotype appeared once. The chain employs TRBV5-5 and TRBJ2-3; D remains ambiguous. Trimming removed 4 bases from V and 2 bases from J, with 17 bases in between. CDR1 and CDR2 (germline): SGHKS, YYEKEE (reference sequence). CDR3 size: 16 residues. DNA of the CDR3: TGTGCCAGCAGCCCTCCTAGAGTTTCCCACACAGATACGCAGTATTTT. Its protein product is CASSPPRVSHTDTQYF.

This clonotype has just a few counts. The rearrangement joins TRBV12-3 or TRBV12-4 to TRBJ2-2; 8 bases line up with TRBD2. V shed 7 bases, J shed 4 bases, and the junction held 11 bases outside the gene matches. This CDR3 spans 16 amino acids. The CDR3 sequence: CASTPRGGQGTGELFF. CDR3 nucleotides: TGTGCCAGCACCCCCCGGGGGGGGCAAGGCACCGGGGAGCTGTTTTTT.

The chain recombines TRBV3-1 with TRBJ2-6; D gene uncertain. V was pared by 2 bases and J by 14 bases, with 7 bases between. This CDR3 region has 11 residues. Germline assignment: CDR1 LGHDT and CDR2 YNNKEL (reference sequence). CDR3 region: CASSQQAILTF. The CDR3 nucleotides read TGTGCCAGCAGCCAACAGGCAATCCTGACTTTC.

This clonotype was observed many times. DNA of the CDR3: TGCAGTGCTCCCTCACTAGCGGGGCTACCCGGGGAGCTGTTTTTT. It encodes CSAPSLAGLPGELFF. This chain links TRBV20-1 with TRBJ2-2; 10 positions match TRBD2. Per the germline V gene, CDR1 is DFQATT and CDR2 is SNEGSKA (reference sequence). CDR3 length equals 15 residues. V lost 5 bases and J lost 6; bases outside the gene matches: 9.

This clonotype was seen only a few times. As DNA, the CDR3 is TGTGCCAGCAGCGTAGAAATCGATGGGGTCTCCTACAATGAGCAGTTCTTC. Amino acids: CASSVEIDGVSYNEQFF. The chain combines TRBV9 with TRBJ2-1; unclear D gene. CDR3 length: 17 residues. The V gene lost 0 bases and the J gene lost 0 bases, with 13 bases spanning the gap. Germline CDR1 and CDR2: SGDLS and YYNGEE.

This rearrangement joins TRBV20-1 to TRBJ1-5; 7 bases are a match to TRBD1. The CDR3 length is 14 residues. Germline CDR1 is DFQATT and CDR2 is SNEGSKA (reference sequence). J lost 4 bases, V lost 0 bases, and 3 bases had no gene match. The CDR3 here is CSARDSGGNQPQHF. CDR3 coding DNA: TGCAGTGCTAGAGATTCAGGGGGGAATCAGCCCCAGCATTTT.

There are many counts of this clonotype. The chain is built from TRBV7-9 and TRBJ1-1; D remains ambiguous. CDR3 length: 13 amino acids. V lost 4 bases to trimming and J lost 0 bases, with 6 bases between them. Per the germline V gene, CDR1 is SEHNR and CDR2 is FQNEAQ (reference sequence). In DNA form, the CDR3 reads TGTGCCAGCAGCTGGGGAATGAACACTGAAGCTTTCTTT. This encodes CASSWGMNTEAFF.

The chain combines TRBV20-1 with TRBJ1-2, with 8 bases lining up with TRBD1. In germline, CDR1 is DFQATT, CDR2 SNEGSKA (reference sequence). This CDR3 comprises 13 residues. With 0 bases clipped from V and 7 bases from J, the junction kept 4 bases outside the gene matches. CDR3 sequence reads: CSARDRQGSGYTF. CDR3 nucleotides: TGCAGTGCTAGAGATAGACAGGGGAGTGGCTACACCTTC.

This clonotype was detected only once. Here the CDR3 reads CASSPPVEETQYF. CDR3 nucleotides: TGTGCCAGCTCACCACCGGTGGAAGAGACCCAGTACTTC. V is TRBV18 and J is TRBJ2-5, with unresolved D. The CDR3 has 13 amino acids. V lost 0 bases, J lost 3 bases, and 5 bases lay in between. In germline, CDR1 is KGHSH, CDR2 LQKENI.

The rearrangement joins TRBV5-1 to TRBJ1-4, with unresolved D. The germline V gene has CDR1 SGHRS and CDR2 YFSETQ. V shed 3 bases and J shed 5 bases, with 17 bases lying between them. The CDR3 runs 16 residues. DNA for the CDR3: TGCGCCAGCAGCTCGGAGTCTTACACCGAAAATGAAAAACTGTTTTTT. The encoded protein is CASSSESYTENEKLFF. Combining the CDR3 with reference TRBV5-1 and TRBJ1-4 gives the whole variable domain KAGVTQTPRYLIKTRGQQVTLSCSPISGHRSVSWYQQTPGQGLQFLFEYFSETQRNKGNFPGRFSGRQFSNSRSEMNVSTLELGDSALYLCASSSESYTENEKLFFGSGTQLSVL.

The V and J genes are TRBV18 and TRBJ1-1; D remains unclear. This CDR3 comprises 13 residues. Germline CDR1 reads KGHSH; CDR2 reads LQKENI. The ends were cut back, 1 base at V and 0 bases at J, with 3 bases in the middle. The CDR3: CASSPLVNTEAFF. CDR3 nucleotide sequence: TGTGCCAGCTCACCACTTGTGAACACTGAAGCTTTCTTT.

The chain is built from TRBV5-1 and TRBJ2-1, with D tentatively TRBD2 (6 bases). The CDR3 has 15 amino acids. Trimming left V 7 bases short and J 0 bases short, with 14 bases between. Looked up from germline, CDR1 is SGHRS and CDR2 is YFSETQ. The CDR3 region is CASVPGLSSYNEQFF. The CDR3 nucleotides read TGCGCCAGCGTCCCGGGACTCAGCTCCTACAATGAGCAGTTCTTC.

Concerning this clonotype itself: The germline gene is not matched at one end of the junction; a read error may be the cause. This chain joins TRBV10-3 and TRBJ2-3; D might be TRBD1 (7 bases). Germline values: CDR1 ENHRY, CDR2 SYGVKD. This CDR3 region has 12 residues. The CDR3: CASGGYGDTQYF. In DNA, the CDR3 is TGCGCATCAGGGGGGTACGGAGATACGCAGTATTTT.